The text below deals with one T cell receptor (beta chain). Its specificity is not known. This entry comes from a study of CD8+CD57+ T cells in acquired aplastic anemia. The wider study: DNA per sorted CD4+ or CD8+ sample ranged about 0.17 to 27.4 ug, averaging roughly 3.2 ug. Healthy donors averaged about 9.8 million reads for CD4+ cells.

Genomic DNA provided the template from which TCR beta VDJ and CDR3 profiles were obtained. TCRdb re-called the reads with MiXCR, one entry per CDR3 protein. The table has about 110,000 distinct CDR3 sequences, around half seen once; the top ten hold 25% to 35%. This CDR3 contains 14 residues. Deletions cut 8 bases from V and 4 bases from J, with 17 bases between. Germline assignment: CDR1 SNHLY and CDR2 FYNNEI. Study-level results: Overlap between patients and controls comprised about 30 CD8+ CDR3 sequences. CD8+ Simpson's diversity in patients was not significantly different from that in controls.

This TCR came from a human donor in good health, serving as a control. Sequenced sample: sorted CD4+, CD8+, or CD8+CD57+ T cells (not recorded which) from PBMCs. The V and J genes are TRBV2 and TRBJ1-1, with D hard to call. The CDR3 loop is CASALGQAGTEAFF. The CDR3 coding sequence is TGTGCCAGCGCCCTCGGTCAGGCGGGCACTGAAGCTTTCTTT.